These 28 T cell receptor beta chains share one sample of origin, sequenced in a study of brain T cells in children with intractable seizures. Only in-frame clones appear in the TCRdb table, and some are missing; sequencing was by immunoSEQ multiplex PCR. The sample includes some 41,000 clones, about nine tenths of them seen just once. The sample consisted of peripheral blood, taken at surgery. Receptors were obtained from a girl under 10 years old with tuberous sclerosis and intractable seizures.

The rearrangement joins TRBV2 to TRBJ1-1; the D gene is possibly TRBD1 (6 bases). V dropped 5 bases and J dropped 4 bases, with 20 bases sitting between them. The V gene's germline CDR1 is SNHLY and CDR2 FYNNEI. The CDR3 totals 16 residues. The CDR3 sequence is CASSQTYRVTSTEAFF. CDR3 DNA: TGTGCCAGCAGTCAAACCTACAGGGTAACGAGCACTGAAGCTTTCTTT. The full variable domain, rest sourced from reference TRBV2 and TRBJ1-1, is EPEVTQTPSHQVTQMGQEVILRCVPISNHLYFYWYRQILGQKVEFLVSFYNNEISEKSEIFDDQFSVERPDGSNFTLKIRSTKLEDSAMYFCASSQTYRVTSTEAFFGQGTRLTVV.

The rearrangement links TRBV18 to TRBJ1-1, with 9 bases matching TRBD1. This CDR3 comprises 14 residues. V gave up 2 bases and J gave up 5 bases; unmatched junction bases: 3. Germline CDR1 is KGHSH and CDR2 is LQKENI. The CDR3 DNA sequence: TGTGCCAGCTCACCAGGGGACAGGGTTACTGAAGCTTTCTTT. Translated, it gives CASSPGDRVTEAFF.

Notes on this clone: The junction differs from germline at one of its ends, possibly a read error. This chain uses TRBV7-7 with TRBJ2-6, with D hard to call. Germline V gives CDR1 SSHAT, CDR2 FNYEAQ (reference sequence). The CDR3 extends over 18 amino acids. CDR3 in amino acids: CASSLEPGGSSGANVLTF. The CDR3 region has the DNA TGTGCTAGCAGCTTAGAGCCGGGTGGGTCGTCTGGGGCCAACGTCCTGACTTTC.

The table lists this clone with a count of one. The chain combines TRBV9 with TRBJ2-3, with D possibly matching TRBD1 (7 bases). The ends were cut back, 4 bases at V and 4 bases at J, with 13 bases in the middle. There are 14 residues in the CDR3. Per the germline V gene, CDR1 is SGDLS and CDR2 is YYNGEE. The CDR3 loop reads CASSPGGRADTQYF. The CDR3 DNA follows: TGTGCCAGCAGCCCAGGGGGGCGCGCAGATACGCAGTATTTT.

V and J are TRBV29-1 and TRBJ1-4; D is unclear. Deletions cut 6 bases from V and 4 bases from J, with 15 bases between. Germline lookup yields CDR1 SQVTM and CDR2 ANQGSEA. The CDR3 consists of 14 residues. CDR3 sequence: CSVGDGDFNEKLFF. CDR3 bases: TGCAGCGTGGGAGACGGAGACTTTAATGAAAAACTGTTTTTT. The full variable domain, rest sourced from reference TRBV29-1 and TRBJ1-4, is SAVISQKPSRDICQRGTSLTIQCQVDSQVTMMFWYRQQPGQSLTLIATANQGSEATYESGFVIDKFPISRPNLTFSTLTVSNMSPEDSSIYLCSVGDGDFNEKLFFGSGTQLSVL.

The chain couples TRBV29-1 to TRBJ1-2, with 11 bases identical to TRBD1. The germline gives CDR1 SQVTM, CDR2 ANQGSEA. V shed 5 bases, J shed 8 bases, and the junction held 10 bases outside the gene matches. The CDR3 totals 14 residues. The CDR3 nucleotides read TGCAGCGTTCAGGACAGGGGGCGTCCCCTAGGCTACACCTTC. Protein sequence: CSVQDRGRPLGYTF. The full variable domain, its missing parts supplied by reference TRBV29-1 and TRBJ1-2, is SAVISQKPSRDICQRGTSLTIQCQVDSQVTMMFWYRQQPGQSLTLIATANQGSEATYESGFVIDKFPISRPNLTFSTLTVSNMSPEDSSIYLCSVQDRGRPLGYTFGSGTRLTVV.

The genes are TRBV11-2 and TRBJ1-2, with a weak D call TRBD1 (6 bases). The V gene lost 2 bases and the J gene lost 4 bases, with 17 bases spanning the gap. This CDR3 contains 16 residues. The germline gives CDR1 SGHAT, CDR2 FQNNGV. In nucleotides, the CDR3 is TGTGCCAGCAGCTTATCGGGGTGGGGGGCCGTCTATGGCTACACCTTC. As protein: CASSLSGWGAVYGYTF.

The V and J genes are TRBV25-1 and TRBJ2-2; TRBD1 matches 7 bases. The CDR3 covers 17 residues. Germline CDR1 and CDR2: MGHDK and SYGVNS. Trimming took 2 bases from V and 2 from J; bases not matched to a gene: 8. CDR3: CASSENSWDSNTGELFF. The CDR3 DNA sequence: TGTGCCAGCAGTGAAAACTCCTGGGACAGCAACACCGGGGAGCTGTTTTTT.

The count of this clone is one. The chain couples TRBV2 to TRBJ2-5; TRBD2 might be the D (5 bases). Germline V lookup: CDR1 SNHLY, CDR2 FYNNEI. The CDR3 runs 14 residues. V was pared by 2 bases and J by 1 base, with 8 bases between. CDR3 in DNA: TGTGCCAGCAGTGAATCGGGGAGCCAAGAGACCCAGTACTTC. Its protein is CASSESGSQETQYF.

The V gene is TRBV28, the J gene TRBJ2-7, with 8 positions matching TRBD1. The J segment lost 2 bases and the V segment lost 0 bases, leaving 3 bases of the junction unmatched. CDR1 and CDR2 from the germline V gene are MDHEN and SYDVKM. The CDR3 runs to 15 residues. CDR3 sequence: CASSLWDRATYEQYF. Here the CDR3 DNA reads TGTGCCAGCAGTTTATGGGACAGGGCAACCTACGAGCAGTACTTC.

This chain uses TRBV7-8 with TRBJ2-1, with D perhaps TRBD1 or TRBD2 (5 bases each). The CDR3 has 14 residues. V was pared by 0 bases and J by 4 bases, with 7 bases between. Per germline, CDR1 SGHVS and CDR2 FQNEAQ. DNA for the CDR3: TGTGCCAGCAGCTTAGCGGGGGTTTACAATGAGCAGTTCTTC. It translates to CASSLAGVYNEQFF.

The rearrangement links TRBV5-4 to TRBJ1-2; no clear D gene. Trimming shortened V by 5 bases and J by 2 bases, and 13 bases separated the two germline ends. CDR1 is SGHNT and CDR2 is YYREEE in the germline V gene (reference sequence). The CDR3 runs to 14 residues. The CDR3 DNA reads as TGTGCCAGCAGACCGGGAGTTGCAAACTATGGCTACACCTTC. Protein sequence: CASRPGVANYGYTF.

CDR3 nucleotides: TGTGCCAGCAGCGTAACCGAGACTAGCGGGGCACTAATTTACAATGAGCAGTTCTTC. The encoded protein is CASSVTETSGALIYNEQFF. The chain has TRBV7-9 and TRBJ2-1; 11 nucleotides match TRBD2. The germline CDR1 and CDR2 sequences are SEHNR and FQNEAQ (reference sequence). The CDR3 is made up of 19 amino acids. V was pared by 5 bases and J by 4 bases, with 16 bases of the junction left unmatched.

The rearrangement joins TRBV7-9 to TRBJ2-1; D unclear. Between the trimmed V and J ends, which lost 2 bases and 9 bases, there was a span of 8 bases. The CDR3 sequence is 12 residues long. Looked up from germline, CDR1 is SEHNR and CDR2 is FQNEAQ (reference sequence). CDR3 loop: CASSLTSGEQFF. CDR3 DNA sequence: TGTGCCAGCAGCTTAACTTCGGGTGAGCAGTTCTTC.

V is TRBV5-5 and J is TRBJ2-1, with D possibly called TRBD1 or TRBD2 (5 bases each). The CDR3 sequence is 14 residues long. Germline CDR1 is SGHKS and CDR2 is YYEKEE (reference sequence). Trimming took off 1 base at V and 5 bases at J, with 10 bases between the two ends. CDR3 nucleotide sequence: TGTGCCAGCAGCTTGAATGGGGACGACAATGAGCAGTTCTTC. Translated: CASSLNGDDNEQFF. The full variable domain, its missing parts supplied by reference TRBV5-5 and TRBJ2-1, is DAGVTQSPTHLIKTRGQQVTLRCSPISGHKSVSWYQQVLGQGPQFIFQYYEKEERGRGNFPDRFSARQFPNYSSELNVNALLLGDSALYLCASSLNGDDNEQFFGPGTRLTVL.

The rearrangement links TRBV4-2 to TRBJ2-3, with 10 bases that match TRBD2. After removal of 2 bases from V and 2 bases from J, the junction contained 4 bases not matched to a gene. The CDR3 contains 16 residues. The V gene's germline CDR1 is LGHNA and CDR2 YNFKEQ. This CDR3 reads CASSQLAGANTDTQYF. As DNA, the CDR3 is TGTGCCAGCAGCCAACTAGCGGGGGCTAACACAGATACGCAGTATTTT.

The chain carries TRBV4-1 and TRBJ1-5; the match to TRBD1 covers 9 bases. CDR1 and CDR2 (germline): MGHRA, YSYEKL. The CDR3 sequence is 15 residues long. After removal of 1 base from V and 5 bases from J, the junction contained 3 bases not matched to a gene. CDR3 nucleotides: TGCGCCAGCAGCCAAGTGGGACAGGGATATCAGCCCCAGCATTTT. Its translation: CASSQVGQGYQPQHF.

The chain joins TRBV12-5 to TRBJ2-7, with 8 bases fitting TRBD1. The CDR3 totals 13 residues. From germline, CDR1 is LGHNT and CDR2 FRNRAP. The trim removed 7 bases at V and 3 bases at J, leaving 5 bases unmatched. CDR3 region: CASVGQGSYEQYF. DNA for the CDR3: TGTGCTAGTGTCGGACAGGGAAGCTACGAGCAGTACTTC.

The rearrangement joins TRBV6-5 to TRBJ1-5; D unresolved. Trimming took off 0 bases at V and 6 bases at J, with 12 bases between the two ends. Per the germline V gene, CDR1 is MNHEY and CDR2 is SVGAGI. The CDR3 sequence is 15 residues long. The CDR3, as DNA: TGTGCCAGCAGTTACTCGGCAGTTTCTTCTCAGCCCCAGCATTTT. Translating gives CASSYSAVSSQPQHF.

The V gene is TRBV10-3, the J gene TRBJ1-5; D call uncertain. This CDR3 spans 17 amino acids. CDR1 and CDR2 (germline): ENHRY, SYGVKD. Between the trimmed V and J ends, which lost 6 bases and 0 bases, there was a span of 18 bases. The CDR3 loop is CAIRTWARTYSNQPQHF. CDR3 nucleotides: TGTGCCATCAGAACCTGGGCCAGAACTTATAGCAATCAGCCCCAGCATTTT.

V gene TRBV12-5 combines with J gene TRBJ1-1; 7 bases line up with TRBD1. This CDR3 region has 16 residues. CDR1 is LGHNT and CDR2 is FRNRAP in the germline V gene. Trimming at V came to 0 bases and at J to 4 bases, leaving 8 bases not matched to a gene. In nucleotides, the CDR3 is TGTGCTAGTGGTTTGGTACTTGGAGGGGGCTTCACTGAAGCTTTCTTT. It translates to CASGLVLGGGFTEAFF.

In its sample, this clone was seen a few times. J is TRBJ1-5 and V is TRBV24-1; no reliable D call. In germline, CDR1 is KGHDR, CDR2 SFDVKD. This CDR3 has 13 amino acids. V shed 9 bases and J shed 3 bases, with 11 bases lying between them. CDR3 in amino acids: CATATSYNQPQHF. CDR3 nucleotide sequence: TGTGCCACCGCGACATCCTACAATCAGCCCCAGCATTTT.

This rearrangement joins TRBV15 to TRBJ2-5, with 7 bases matching TRBD1. The junction had 4 bases not matched to a gene; V was cut back by 1 base and J by 5 bases. This CDR3 is 14 amino acids long. From germline, CDR1 is LNHNV and CDR2 YYDKDF (reference sequence). In nucleotides, the CDR3 is TGTGCCACCAGCAGAGTAGGGGGCTGGGAGACCCAGTACTTC. Translation gives CATSRVGGWETQYF.

The chain joins TRBV6-5 to TRBJ2-5, with 7 bases lining up with TRBD1. The CDR3 sequence is 14 residues long. Unmatched junction bases numbered 6, after V lost 6 bases and J lost 2 bases. The germline CDR1 and CDR2 sequences are MNHEY and SVGAGI. The CDR3 sequence: CASSKQGLQETQYF. As DNA, the CDR3 is TGTGCCAGCAGCAAACAGGGGCTACAAGAGACCCAGTACTTC.

The chain has TRBV4-1 and TRBJ2-6, with 9 positions matching TRBD1. Germline assignment: CDR1 MGHRA and CDR2 YSYEKL. Trimming took 0 bases from V and 0 from J; bases not matched to a gene: 3. The CDR3 totals 18 residues. The CDR3 loop is CASSQDGDRDSGANVLTF. The CDR3 DNA reads TGCGCCAGCAGCCAAGACGGGGACAGGGACTCTGGGGCCAACGTCCTGACTTTC.

V gene TRBV5-5 combines with J gene TRBJ1-1; D possibly corresponds to TRBD1 (5 bases). From germline, CDR1 is SGHKS and CDR2 YYEKEE (reference sequence). V lost 1 base and J 0 bases, leaving 10 bases between the germline ends. This CDR3 has 15 residues. The CDR3 sequence is CASSLYRQMNTEAFF. The CDR3 coding sequence is TGTGCCAGCAGCTTGTACAGACAGATGAACACTGAAGCTTTCTTT.

The rearrangement joins TRBV18 to TRBJ2-7, with 10 bases fitting TRBD1. Trimming removed 5 bases from V and 2 bases from J; junction bases left unmatched: 3. The CDR3 covers 14 residues. Per germline, CDR1 KGHSH and CDR2 LQKENI. The CDR3 loop reads CASSGQGGTYEQYV. DNA of the CDR3: TGTGCCAGCTCAGGACAGGGGGGGACCTACGAGCAGTACGTC.

V usage is TRBV6-4 and J usage is TRBJ2-1; TRBD1 matches at 9 bases. The CDR3 runs to 15 residues. Germline CDR1 is MRHNA and CDR2 is SNTAGT. J was trimmed by 3 bases and V by 0 bases; bases with no gene match: 0. The CDR3 coding sequence is TGTGCCAGCAGTGACTCGACAGGGGGCTACAATGAGCAGTTCTTC. Translated: CASSDSTGGYNEQFF.